This TCR beta chain was sequenced in a study of cytomegalovirus exposure and HLA in healthy donors. General study results and limits: Most subjects had HLA-A and HLA-B alleles reportedly predicted accurately by TCR beta sequences. Specific recognition of CMV antigens was confirmed in vitro for a few chains (all CMV-associated). Most TCRs appeared rarely, but some public TCRs recurred in many donors.

Primers: 60 Vbeta forward and 13 Jbeta reverse. As originally analysed: A later analysis tallied 75 million to 80 million unique TCR beta chains, some 10 million of them shared. The data were produced by immunoSEQ multiplex PCR, yet TCRdb's version contains in-frame clones alone and is incomplete. V and J calls and clone size are copied from that table; D and trimming were computed from the DNA. The sample contains around 130,000 clones, over 70% of which appear only once. V lost 6 bases, J lost 0 bases, and 9 bases lay in between. CDR3 length: 14 residues. Germline CDR1 MDHEN, CDR2 SYDVKM. In this sample, this clone turned up a few times. Its antigen remains unknown. Additional DNA sequences in this sample encode the identical CDR3.

This clonotype was sampled from a woman aged 35 to 49 in good health and CMV-seropositive. Sequenced input: PBMCs. This chain joins TRBV28 and TRBJ1-5; D unclear. The CDR3 loop reads CASSRTGSNQPQHF. CDR3 nucleotides: TGTGCCAGCAGCCGAACCGGTAGCAATCAGCCCCAGCATTTT.